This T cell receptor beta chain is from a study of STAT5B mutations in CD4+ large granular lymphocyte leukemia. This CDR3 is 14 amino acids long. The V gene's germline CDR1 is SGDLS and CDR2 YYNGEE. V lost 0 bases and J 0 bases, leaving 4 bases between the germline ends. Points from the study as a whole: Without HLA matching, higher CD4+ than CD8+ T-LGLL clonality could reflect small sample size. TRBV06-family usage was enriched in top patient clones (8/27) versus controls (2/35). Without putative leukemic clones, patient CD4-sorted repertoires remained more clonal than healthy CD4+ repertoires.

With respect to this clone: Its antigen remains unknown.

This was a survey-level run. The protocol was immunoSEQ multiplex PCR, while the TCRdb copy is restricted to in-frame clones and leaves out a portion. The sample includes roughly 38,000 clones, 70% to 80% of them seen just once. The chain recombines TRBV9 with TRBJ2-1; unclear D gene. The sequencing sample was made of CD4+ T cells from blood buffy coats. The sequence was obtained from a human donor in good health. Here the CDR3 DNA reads TGTGCCAGCAGCGTAGCCCCCTCCTACAATGAGCAGTTCTTC. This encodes CASSVAPSYNEQFF.